This TCR beta chain was captured by sequencing in a study of identical twins. Whole-study results and caveats: Twins' surplus sharing was weaker for beta out-of-frame sequences. Out-of-frame alpha sequences common to twins were enriched for low generation probability.

Remarks on this clonotype: Its antigen is still unknown.

Template switching introduced a universal primer site, and the cDNA bore unique molecular identifiers. TCRdb fed the 5' RACE reads into MiXCR, producing one record per CDR3 protein. Of approximately 600,000 distinct CDR3 sequences detected, around 7.4% appear once; the ten largest clones hold roughly 1.6%. The V end lost 6 bases, the J end lost 0 bases, and 8 bases lay between the germline ends. The CDR3 runs to 14 residues. In germline, CDR1 is SNHLY, CDR2 FYNNEI. These data also formed part of another study, on yellow fever vaccine responses in identical twins.

The receptor was derived from a woman under 30 in good health. The chain joins TRBV2 to TRBJ2-2; D unresolved. The sequenced sample consisted of PBMCs. The DNA of the CDR3 is TGTGCCAGCAGCTACACATCGAACACCGGGGAGCTGTTTTTT. It yields the protein CASSYTSNTGELFF.